The present T cell receptor (beta chain) was sequenced within a study of shared T cell receptors in the human thymus. Sequencing was performed with immunoSEQ multiplex PCR; in TCRdb, only in-frame clones are kept and a portion is missing. The profile shows more than 550,000 clones, 70% to 90% of them singletons. The germline gives CDR1 SEHNR, CDR2 FQNEAQ (reference sequence). Trimming pared 6 bases from V and 8 bases from J, leaving 10 bases between. The CDR3 length is 11 residues. These records were also assigned to another study, of human thymus T cells. This second study says: Surgeons resected thymus tissue during corrective heart surgery. Among unrelated individuals, related research reported thymic repertoires that overlapped highly.

This chain uses TRBV7-9 with TRBJ1-2; D not resolved. This sequence originates from a girl under two years old with a congenital heart defect. The sample consisted of thymocytes. As DNA, the CDR3 is TGTGCCAGCAGTCCCAGACAAGGCTACACCTTC. It is translated as CASSPRQGYTF.